This TCR beta chain was sequenced in a study of Graves' ophthalmopathy and Graves' hyperthyroidism. Hyperthyroidism was new, under 2 months, in patients aged 18 to 65. Diagnosis was based on clinical symptoms, serum thyroxine, TRAb, thyroid ultrasound and orbital computed tomography. Overall study results and limits: The model reached about 66% sensitivity and approximately 72% specificity for predicting ophthalmopathy progression.

Amplification of the TCR beta CDR3 regions used RNA transcripts (as template). RT-PCR in the first round used HTBI primers; a second-round multiplex PCR followed. TCRdb re-derived calls from the multiplex PCR reads in MiXCR, one entry per CDR3 protein. The table records roughly 410,000 distinct CDR3 sequences, approximately 15% of them present only once. Trimming took 5 bases from V and 6 from J; bases not matched to a gene: 12. The CDR3 loop spans 15 amino acids. Germline CDR1 is MNHEY and CDR2 is SMNVEV (reference sequence). This clonotype was observed a handful of times. The antigen is unknown. This sequence joins TRBV27 and TRBJ1-1, with TRBD1 matching 7 bases. The specimen was peripheral blood. The sequence was collected from a woman younger than 35 with stable Graves' hyperthyroidism. CDR3 sequence: CASSLSDRERPEAFF. In DNA, the CDR3 is TGTGCCAGCAGTCTGTCCGACAGGGAACGACCTGAAGCTTTCTTT.